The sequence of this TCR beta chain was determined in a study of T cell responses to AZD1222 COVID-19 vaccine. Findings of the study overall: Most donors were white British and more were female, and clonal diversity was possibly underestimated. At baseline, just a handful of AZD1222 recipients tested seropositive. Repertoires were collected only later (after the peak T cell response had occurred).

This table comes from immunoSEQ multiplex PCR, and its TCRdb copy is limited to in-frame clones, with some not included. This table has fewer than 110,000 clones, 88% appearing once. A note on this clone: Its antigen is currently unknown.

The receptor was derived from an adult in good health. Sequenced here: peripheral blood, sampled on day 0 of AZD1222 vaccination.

As DNA, the CDR3 is TGTGCCACCAGCAGAGGACAGGGGGCAGCATCCTCGAATCAGCCCCAGCATTTT. Translated: CATSRGQGAASSNQPQHF. This chain uses TRBV15 with TRBJ1-5; 10 nucleotides align to TRBD1. Per germline, CDR1 LNHNV and CDR2 YYDKDF (reference sequence). The CDR3 extends over 18 amino acids. V dropped 1 base and J dropped 4; count of bases not matched to a gene: 10.